The 2 T cell receptor beta chains below were found in one sample sequenced in a study of T cells after posttransplantation cyclophosphamide. The method was immunoSEQ multiplex PCR; TCRdb's version includes in-frame clones alone and lacks a portion of them. Here the sample spans tens of thousands of clones, approximately 86% being singletons. Sequenced: PBMCs. Every receptor here comes from a man younger than 40 with a blood cancer, CMV-positive, and with a related stem cell donor.

The chain carries TRBV30 and TRBJ1-2; a possible D gene is TRBD1 (6 bases). The CDR3 covers 14 residues. V lost 3 bases, J lost 2 bases, and 13 bases lay in between. Germline-derived CDR1 and CDR2 are GTSNPN and SVGIG (reference sequence). In nucleotides, the CDR3 is TGTGCCTGGAGCCCGGGAGGGGGGAACTATGGCTACACCTTC. Its translation is CAWSPGGGNYGYTF.

The rearrangement uses TRBV11-2 and TRBJ2-7, with 9 bases matching TRBD1. This CDR3 contains 16 residues. The V segment lost 0 bases and the J segment 3 bases; nucleotides outside the gene matches: 6. CDR1 is SGHAT, CDR2 FQNNGV, per germline. Written as DNA, the CDR3 is TGTGCCAGCAGCTTAGAAAGGGGACAGGGCAGCTACGAGCAGTACTTC. Translation: CASSLERGQGSYEQYF.